A selection of T cell receptor beta chains follows, all from one sample in a study of control samples from healthy donors and cancer patients. TCRdb keeps only in-frame clones here, not all; method: immunoSEQ multiplex PCR. Here the sample spans 100,000 to 150,000 clones, around 92% being singletons. The sequenced sample consisted of blood. Receptors originate from a woman in her fifties or sixties in good health. Each CDR3 is given with its conserved first and last residue. The order of the fields is clone size, V gene, J gene, D gene, CDR3 length, CDR3 DNA, CDR3 protein. The D gene is left open where the match is weak. A row's size may be missing; if present it is once, few, many or a size class.

clone_size: .
v_call: TRBV29-1
j_call: TRBJ2-5
d_call: .
cdr3_length: 13
cdr3_nt: TGCAGCGTTGCCGCTTTGCGGCAAGAGACCCAGTACTTC
cdr3_aa: CSVAALRQETQYF

clone_size: once
v_call: TRBV5-4
j_call: TRBJ1-6
d_call: TRBD1
cdr3_length: 15
cdr3_nt: TGTGCCAGCAGCGCTGGACAGGGGGGTAATTCACCCCTCCACTTT
cdr3_aa: CASSAGQGGNSPLHF

clone_size: once
v_call: TRBV10-1
j_call: TRBJ1-6
d_call: .
cdr3_length: 16
cdr3_nt: TGCGCCAGCAGTGACCTGGGGGGGGCGTTGAATTCACCCCTCCACTTT
cdr3_aa: CASSDLGGALNSPLHF

clone_size: .
v_call: TRBV5-6
j_call: TRBJ1-5
d_call: .
cdr3_length: 15
cdr3_nt: TGTGCCAGCAGCTTAGGGGGATGGAGCAATCAGCCCCAGCATTTT
cdr3_aa: CASSLGGWSNQPQHF

clone_size: .
v_call: TRBV6-5
j_call: TRBJ2-5
d_call: TRBD2
cdr3_length: 16
cdr3_nt: TGTGCCAGCAGTTCGACTAGCGGGAGGTCTGTCGAGACCCAGTACTTC
cdr3_aa: CASSSTSGRSVETQYF

clone_size: .
v_call: TRBV6-6
j_call: TRBJ1-2
d_call: TRBD1
cdr3_length: 16
cdr3_nt: TGTGCCAGCACCTCCCCCTCGGACAGGGCTCTGATAGGCTACACCTTC
cdr3_aa: CASTSPSDRALIGYTF

clone_size: .
v_call: TRBV11-1
j_call: TRBJ2-7
d_call: TRBD1
cdr3_length: 14
cdr3_nt: TGTGCCAGCAGCTTAGGGGGGACAGACTACGAGCAGTACTTC
cdr3_aa: CASSLGGTDYEQYF

clone_size: .
v_call: TRBV28
j_call: TRBJ1-1
d_call: .
cdr3_length: 15
cdr3_nt: TGTGCCAGCAGTTTATCTGCGCTGCAAATAACTGAAGCTTTCTTT
cdr3_aa: CASSLSALQITEAFF

clone_size: .
v_call: TRBV5-6
j_call: TRBJ2-1
d_call: .
cdr3_length: 18
cdr3_nt: TGTGCCAGCAGCTTGCTCGGGCAGGGGAGTTTGTCCTACAATGAGCAGTTCTTC
cdr3_aa: CASSLLGQGSLSYNEQFF

clone_size: .
v_call: TRBV7-2
j_call: TRBJ1-5
d_call: TRBD1
cdr3_length: 16
cdr3_nt: TGTGCCAGCAGCTTAGGGGGACAGGGTGGTGCTAGGCCCCAGCATTTT
cdr3_aa: CASSLGGQGGARPQHF

clone_size: .
v_call: TRBV30
j_call: TRBJ1-6
d_call: .
cdr3_length: 14
cdr3_nt: TGTGCCTGGAAACACAGGGTACGGGGTTCACCCCTCCACTTT
cdr3_aa: CAWKHRVRGSPLHF

clone_size: .
v_call: TRBV15
j_call: TRBJ1-4
d_call: .
cdr3_length: 14
cdr3_nt: TGTGCCACCAGCAGAGATGTAAAGGATGAAAAACTGTTTTTT
cdr3_aa: CATSRDVKDEKLFF

clone_size: .
v_call: TRBV3-1/TRBV3-2
j_call: TRBJ2-2
d_call: .
cdr3_length: 15
cdr3_nt: TGTGCCAGCAGTCGGGCCCCGAGGGGCGGCGGGGAGCTGTTTTTT
cdr3_aa: CASSRAPRGGGELFF

clone_size: .
v_call: TRBV29-1
j_call: TRBJ1-2
d_call: TRBD1
cdr3_length: 14
cdr3_nt: TGCAGCGTTGAAGGACAGGGGGCTAACTATGGCTACACCTTC
cdr3_aa: CSVEGQGANYGYTF

clone_size: .
v_call: TRBV3-1/TRBV3-2
j_call: TRBJ2-5
d_call: .
cdr3_length: 14
cdr3_nt: TGTGCCAGCAGCCAATTTTTCAACGCCGAGACCCAGTACTTC
cdr3_aa: CASSQFFNAETQYF

clone_size: .
v_call: TRBV6-1
j_call: TRBJ1-1
d_call: .
cdr3_length: 13
cdr3_nt: TGTGCCAGCAGTGAAGGGGGCCACACTGAAGCTTTCTTT
cdr3_aa: CASSEGGHTEAFF

clone_size: .
v_call: TRBV6-1
j_call: TRBJ2-1
d_call: TRBD2
cdr3_length: 16
cdr3_nt: TGTGCCAGCAGTGCATCCCAGCGGGGACTTTACAATGAGCAGTTCTTC
cdr3_aa: CASSASQRGLYNEQFF

clone_size: .
v_call: TRBV6-5
j_call: TRBJ1-5
d_call: TRBD1
cdr3_length: 15
cdr3_nt: TGTGCCAGCAGACAGGGACAGGGATCGGTCCAGCCCCAGCATTTT
cdr3_aa: CASRQGQGSVQPQHF

clone_size: .
v_call: TRBV10-3
j_call: TRBJ2-4
d_call: .
cdr3_length: 16
cdr3_nt: TGTGCCATCAGTGAGTCGTCTCAGGGAAGGCAGGACATTCAGTACTTC
cdr3_aa: CAISESSQGRQDIQYF

clone_size: .
v_call: TRBV7-8
j_call: TRBJ1-4
d_call: TRBD1
cdr3_length: 17
cdr3_nt: TGTGCCAGCAGCTTAGCGCGGGCCAGGGGGCGAGGTGAAAAACTGTTTTTT
cdr3_aa: CASSLARARGRGEKLFF

clone_size: .
v_call: TRBV7-9
j_call: TRBJ1-2
d_call: .
cdr3_length: 11
cdr3_nt: TGTGCCAGCAGCGCCGAAGATGGCTACACCTTC
cdr3_aa: CASSAEDGYTF

clone_size: .
v_call: TRBV11-2
j_call: TRBJ1-1
d_call: .
cdr3_length: 14
cdr3_nt: TGTGCCAGCAGCTTAGCCCTGTACGACACTGAAGCTTTCTTT
cdr3_aa: CASSLALYDTEAFF

clone_size: .
v_call: TRBV5-1
j_call: TRBJ1-5
d_call: TRBD1
cdr3_length: 13
cdr3_nt: TGCGCCAGCAGCCGGACAGGGTCCCAGCCCCAGCATTTT
cdr3_aa: CASSRTGSQPQHF

clone_size: .
v_call: TRBV18
j_call: TRBJ2-7
d_call: TRBD1
cdr3_length: 16
cdr3_nt: TGTGCCAGCTCACCAAGTCGAACAGGGGCGGCCTACGAGCAGTACTTC
cdr3_aa: CASSPSRTGAAYEQYF

clone_size: .
v_call: TRBV11-2
j_call: TRBJ2-2
d_call: .
cdr3_length: 14
cdr3_nt: TGTGCCAGCAGCTTAGGTGGGGGGTCCGGGGAGCTGTTTTTT
cdr3_aa: CASSLGGGSGELFF

clone_size: once
v_call: TRBV28
j_call: TRBJ2-1
d_call: .
cdr3_length: 14
cdr3_nt: TGTGCCAGCAGTTTAGAGGGGACCTACAATGAGCAGTTCTTC
cdr3_aa: CASSLEGTYNEQFF

clone_size: .
v_call: TRBV6-6
j_call: TRBJ2-3
d_call: .
cdr3_length: 15
cdr3_nt: TGTGCCAGCAGTCTCCATAGGGGGGGGACAGATACGCAGTATTTT
cdr3_aa: CASSLHRGGTDTQYF

clone_size: .
v_call: TRBV5-5
j_call: TRBJ1-4
d_call: .
cdr3_length: 14
cdr3_nt: TGTGCCAGCAGCTTCGGACCACCTAATGAAAAACTGTTTTTT
cdr3_aa: CASSFGPPNEKLFF

clone_size: .
v_call: TRBV6-1
j_call: TRBJ1-5
d_call: TRBD1
cdr3_length: 17
cdr3_nt: TGTGCCAGCAGTGGACTCCGGGACAGGGGCGCAAATCAGCCCCAGCATTTT
cdr3_aa: CASSGLRDRGANQPQHF

clone_size: .
v_call: TRBV7-2
j_call: TRBJ1-1
d_call: .
cdr3_length: 14
cdr3_nt: TGTGCCAGCAGCATGTGGGACCTGGGCGCTGAAGCTTTCTTT
cdr3_aa: CASSMWDLGAEAFF

clone_size: .
v_call: TRBV12-3/TRBV12-4
j_call: TRBJ2-7
d_call: TRBD2
cdr3_length: 13
cdr3_nt: TGTGCCAGCGGGACTAGCGGGAGGTACGAGCAGTACTTC
cdr3_aa: CASGTSGRYEQYF

clone_size: few
v_call: TRBV10-3
j_call: TRBJ2-5
d_call: .
cdr3_length: 13
cdr3_nt: TGTGCCATCCGGCCTGCGACAGAAGAGACCCAGTACTTC
cdr3_aa: CAIRPATEETQYF

clone_size: .
v_call: TRBV7-2
j_call: TRBJ1-1
d_call: TRBD1
cdr3_length: 15
cdr3_nt: TGTGCCAGCAGCTTAATCCCGACAGGGGTTTCTGAAGCTTTCTTT
cdr3_aa: CASSLIPTGVSEAFF